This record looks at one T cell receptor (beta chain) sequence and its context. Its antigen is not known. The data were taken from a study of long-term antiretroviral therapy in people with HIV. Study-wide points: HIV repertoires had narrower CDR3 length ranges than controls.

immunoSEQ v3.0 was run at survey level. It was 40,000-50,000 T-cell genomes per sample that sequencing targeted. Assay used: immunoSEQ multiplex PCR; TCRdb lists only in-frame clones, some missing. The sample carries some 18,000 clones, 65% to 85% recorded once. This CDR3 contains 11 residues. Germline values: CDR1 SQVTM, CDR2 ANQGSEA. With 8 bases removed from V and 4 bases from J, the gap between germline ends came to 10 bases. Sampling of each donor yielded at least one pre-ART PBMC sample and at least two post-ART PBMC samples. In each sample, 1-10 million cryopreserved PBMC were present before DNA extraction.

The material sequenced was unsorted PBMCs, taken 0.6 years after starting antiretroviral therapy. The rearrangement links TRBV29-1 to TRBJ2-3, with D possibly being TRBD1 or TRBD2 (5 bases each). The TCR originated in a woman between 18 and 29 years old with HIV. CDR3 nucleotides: TGCAGCAGTAGGGACGCAGATACGCAGTATTTT. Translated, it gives CSSRDADTQYF.